This paragraph reports one T cell receptor (beta chain). Its cognate antigen is unknown. The data are from a study of neurological immune-mediated disorders. V was pared by 3 bases and J by 1 base, with 11 bases between. The CDR3 consists of 14 residues. CDR1 and CDR2 (germline): SQVTM, ANQGSEA. 5'RACE with 10-nucleotide random UMIs produced the cDNA. MiXCR was run by TCRdb on the 5' RACE reads, yielding one entry per CDR3 protein. The data show roughly 61,000 distinct CDR3 sequences, less than 25% seen once. Time point of the sample: technical triplicate 2. Overall study results and limits: Falling below healthy controls, multiple sclerosis showed the least TCR clonal expansion, while HTLV-1-associated myelopathy showed the most.

The rearrangement joins TRBV29-1 to TRBJ2-3; D uncertain. What was sequenced was PBMCs. This receptor was taken from a man in his fifties or sixties with HTLV-1-associated myelopathy (HAM/TSP). CDR3 in DNA: TGCAGCGTTGATTTTCCTCAGGGCACAGATACGCAGTATTTT. It yields the protein CSVDFPQGTDTQYF.